This T cell receptor beta chain appears in the sequencing data of a study of T cell changes during pregnancy in multiple sclerosis. The germline CDR1 and CDR2 sequences are GTSNPN and SVGIG (reference sequence). The V and J ends lost 0 bases and 7 bases, in that order; junction bases with no gene match: 6. This CDR3 has 15 residues. Data came from immunoSEQ multiplex PCR; TCRdb stores just in-frame clones and leaves some out. The sample holds over 60,000 clones; 90% to 95% are singletons and the top ten take about 0.27%. The clonotype was recovered from a female donor in good health, enrolled as a control in a pregnancy study. The sequences come from CD4+ T cells from peripheral blood mononuclear cells, collected in the third trimester of pregnancy. The gene calls are TRBV30 and TRBJ1-6; 7 nucleotides align to TRBD1. The CDR3 DNA reads as TGTGCCTGGAGTGTACAGGGGAGAACCAATTCACCCCTCCACTTT. As protein: CAWSVQGRTNSPLHF.